One T cell receptor (beta chain) is described in this entry. Seattle's enrolled individuals joined amid active infection and were then monitored longitudinally. This sample is part of a study of blood T cell repertoires in COVID-19. Across the whole study: The United States, Italy and Spain were the sources of the acute and convalescent COVID-19 samples. T cells, B-cell-depleted T cells, or PBMCs supplied cDNA or gDNA.

CDR3 length equals 15 residues. How the authors handled the data: Estimates of nucleated cell counts were drawn from the amplification of reference gene primers. Measured with immunoSEQ multiplex PCR; TCRdb has only the in-frame clones, and not every one. V, J and clone size reflect that table, while D and trimming were determined from the DNA. The table lists fewer than 350,000 clones, roughly 90% of them singletons. Sequenced sample: peripheral blood. This chain connects TRBV12-2 to TRBJ1-5; the table's D call, TRBD1, has no DNA check behind it. TRBV12-2 is shown as a pseudogene. The clonotype was recovered from a woman aged 25 to 39 with COVID-19, enrolled during active disease. Here the CDR3 DNA reads TGTGCAAGTCGCCGGAACAGGGTCGGCAATCAGCCCCAGCATTTT. This translates into CASRRNRVGNQPQHF.